Presented here are 7 T cell receptor beta chains from one specimen sequenced in a study of cytomegalovirus exposure and HLA in healthy donors. In the PCR, 60 Vbeta and 13 Jbeta primers were used. Measured with immunoSEQ multiplex PCR; TCRdb has only the in-frame clones, and not every one. Among more than 75,000 clones listed, roughly 77% were seen once. The sequencing input was PBMCs. Source of these receptors: a woman between 40 and 50 years old in good health and CMV-seropositive.

This clone has a single count. The CDR3 DNA reads as TGTGCTAGTGGTTTGTGGGGGGCTGAAGCTTTCTTT. It encodes CASGLWGAEAFF. This chain links TRBV12-5 with TRBJ1-1, with D possibly TRBD1 on 5 matching bases. Germline values: CDR1 LGHNT, CDR2 FRNRAP. The CDR3 spans 12 residues. The V gene lost 2 bases and the J gene lost 6 bases, with 7 bases spanning the gap.

This chain connects TRBV30 to TRBJ1-1; the match to TRBD1 covers 7 bases. The CDR3 is 13 amino acids. CDR1 is GTSNPN, CDR2 SVGIG, per germline (reference sequence). V shed 5 bases and J 1 base; nucleotides not matched to a gene: 4. In nucleotides, the CDR3 is TGTGCCTGGGACAGGGCCAGGAACACTGAAGCTTTCTTT. Amino acids: CAWDRARNTEAFF.

The rearrangement joins TRBV7-2 to TRBJ2-3; 10 bases line up with TRBD2. The CDR3 consists of 19 residues. The V segment lost 3 bases and the J segment 2 bases; nucleotides outside the gene matches: 14. CDR1 and CDR2 from the germline V gene are SGHTA and FQGNSA. The CDR3 nucleotides are TGTGCCAGCAGCTTTAGTTCAGCAGCGGGGGGGACCTTCACAGATACGCAGTATTTT. Translating gives CASSFSSAAGGTFTDTQYF.

The chain employs TRBV5-1 and TRBJ2-1; possible D gene TRBD1, 6 bases. Trimming stripped 0 bases from V and 0 bases from J, with 13 bases between. The CDR3 is 17 amino acids. CDR1 and CDR2 (germline): SGHRS, YFSETQ. The CDR3 DNA sequence: TGCGCCAGCAGCTTGGGGGACACTTTGAGCTCCTACAATGAGCAGTTCTTC. Protein product: CASSLGDTLSSYNEQFF.

V is TRBV5-1 and J is TRBJ2-2, with unresolved D. Trimming stripped 6 bases from V and 6 bases from J, with 18 bases between. Germline V lookup: CDR1 SGHRS, CDR2 YFSETQ. This CDR3 contains 15 residues. CDR3 protein: CASTLDQLESGELFF. CDR3 in DNA: TGCGCCAGCACCCTGGATCAGTTGGAGTCCGGGGAGCTGTTTTTT.

The chain employs TRBV6-6 and TRBJ1-1; weak D call: TRBD1 (5 bases). The CDR3 contains 12 residues. CDR1 and CDR2 (germline): MNHNY, SVGAGI (reference sequence). The V end was cut by 7 bases, the J end by 3 bases, with 9 bases between. CDR3 region: CASNRGDTEAFF. The DNA of the CDR3 is TGTGCCAGCAATCGGGGGGACACTGAAGCTTTCTTT.

The chain carries TRBV5-1 and TRBJ2-3, with TRBD1 matching over 9 bases. Trimming at V came to 4 bases and at J to 1 base, leaving 7 bases not matched to a gene. CDR3 length: 16 residues. Germline CDR1 reads SGHRS; CDR2 reads YFSETQ. CDR3 region: CASSMIGDRGTDTQYF. Written as DNA, the CDR3 is TGCGCCAGCAGCATGATAGGGGACAGGGGCACAGATACGCAGTATTTT.